Sequencing of this T cell receptor (beta chain) was carried out in a study of response to subunit inactivated influenza vaccine. TCRdb ran MiXCR on the RT-PCR reads and lists one entry per CDR3 protein. The table shows around 600,000 distinct CDR3 sequences, with approximately 10% occurring only once. Germline V gives CDR1 LGHNA, CDR2 YNFKEQ. V was trimmed by 0 bases and J by 3 bases, leaving 15 bases between them. The CDR3 covers 16 residues. These records were also assigned to another study, of T cells expressing NK-cell markers. This second study notes: cDNA encoding TCR beta was synthesized via 5'RACE template switching incorporating UMIs. Topping the CD3+CD56-NKG2C+ fraction as well were these clonotypes, in several donors.

This specimen consisted of PBMCs from blood, obtained on the day of vaccination. This receptor was taken from a man aged 45 to 65 who received an inactivated influenza vaccine. The rearrangement uses TRBV4-2 and TRBJ2-7; perhaps TRBD1 as D (5 bases). The CDR3 DNA follows: TGTGCCAGCAGCCAAGATCCCGCAGGGCTTGGCTACGAGCAGTACTTC. Protein product: CASSQDPAGLGYEQYF.